This paragraph covers one T cell receptor beta chain sequence. Original processing notes: Quantification of nucleated cells was approximated via reference gene primer amplification. Using immunoSEQ multiplex PCR, the repertoire was profiled, and TCRdb retains in-frame clones only, with some absent. The V and J calls and clone size come from that table; D and trimming were worked out from the DNA. The repertoire holds 100,000 to 150,000 clones, with approximately 82% as singletons. The data derive from a study of blood T cell repertoires in COVID-19. Study-wide context: Acute and convalescent COVID-19 specimens originated in the United States, Italy and Spain. Nucleic acid was either cDNA or gDNA, and it came from T cells, B-cell-depleted T cells, or PBMCs.

Germline loops: CDR1 SGHAT, CDR2 FQNNGV. V lost 1 base, J lost 6 bases, and 11 bases stayed unmatched. The CDR3 is 17 residues long. The receptor comes from a middle-aged man with active or convalescent COVID-19. The J gene is TRBJ2-1, the V gene TRBV11-2; the match to TRBD1 covers 8 bases. The sample taken for sequencing was peripheral blood. This CDR3 reads CASSLVLWQGAFNEQFF. CDR3 nucleotides: TGTGCCAGCAGCTTAGTATTGTGGCAGGGGGCCTTCAATGAGCAGTTCTTC.